The 14 T cell receptor beta chains below were found in one sample sequenced in a study of long-term antiretroviral therapy in people with HIV. Version v3.0 of the immunoSEQ assay was performed at survey level. The assay was immunoSEQ multiplex PCR, and TCRdb's table has in-frame clones only and misses some. This sample has some 28,000 clones; about 85% occur once, and the top ten carry more than 6.5%. The sequenced sample was unsorted PBMCs, obtained 3 years after starting antiretroviral therapy. These receptors originate from a man in his forties with HIV.

The V call is TRBV27, the J call TRBJ2-6, with 7 nucleotides matching TRBD1. J lost 0 bases, V lost 5 bases, and 1 base had no gene match. CDR1 is MNHEY, CDR2 SMNVEV, per germline (reference sequence). CDR3 size: 15 residues. As DNA, the CDR3 is TGTGCCAGCAGTGGGACAGCCTCTGGGGCCAACGTCCTGACTTTC. It codes for CASSGTASGANVLTF. The entire variable domain, with the rest obtained from reference TRBV27 and TRBJ2-6, is as follows: EAQVTQNPRYLITVTGKKLTVTCSQNMNHEYMSWYRQDPGLGLRQIYYSMNVEVTDKGDVPEGYKVSRKEKRNFPLILESPSPNQTSLYFCASSGTASGANVLTFGAGSRLTVL.

This clone was seen once. J is TRBJ1-5 and V is TRBV10-3, with no clear D. The CDR3 spans 15 residues. Trimming pared 5 bases from V and 2 bases from J, leaving 13 bases between. Germline loops: CDR1 ENHRY, CDR2 SYGVKD. The CDR3: CAISPGGLGNQPQHF. The DNA for the CDR3 is TGTGCCATCAGTCCGGGCGGGCTCGGCAATCAGCCCCAGCATTTT.

The chain uses TRBV9 and TRBJ2-7; D is unresolved. The CDR3 consists of 14 residues. The V end was cut by 0 bases, the J end by 0 bases, with 7 bases between. CDR1 and CDR2 from the germline V gene are SGDLS and YYNGEE. CDR3: CASSVEALSYEQYF. The CDR3 DNA sequence: TGTGCCAGCAGCGTAGAGGCACTCTCCTACGAGCAGTACTTC.

This sequence joins TRBV6-1 and TRBJ2-7; 7 bases are a match to TRBD1. Trimming cost V 7 bases and J 1 base; bases outside gene matches: 7. Germline V gene data show CDR1 as MNHNS and CDR2 as SASEGT. The CDR3 length is 14 residues. The CDR3 coding sequence is TGTGCCAGCAACCAAGGGGGCACTTCCTACGAGCAGTACTTC. It specifies CASNQGGTSYEQYF.

The chain carries TRBV10-3 and TRBJ2-1; 12 positions agree with TRBD2. The CDR3 has 21 amino acids. The germline CDR1 and CDR2 sequences are ENHRY and SYGVKD. J was trimmed by 1 base and V by 3 bases; bases with no gene match: 16. The CDR3 DNA is TGTGCCATCAGTGACTTTTTACTAGCGGGAGGTCAAAGCCCATCCTACAATGAGCAGTTCTTC. The encoded protein is CAISDFLLAGGQSPSYNEQFF.

The genes are TRBV5-1 and TRBJ2-3; maybe TRBD1 (6 bases). This CDR3 is built from 15 residues. Germline CDR1 reads SGHRS; CDR2 reads YFSETQ. With 0 bases removed from V and 8 bases from J, the gap between germline ends came to 16 bases. CDR3 region: CASSLGAGVGVTQYF. CDR3 sequence (DNA): TGCGCCAGCAGCTTGGGTGCAGGGGTGGGAGTTACGCAGTATTTT.

The J gene is TRBJ1-2, the V gene TRBV14; no definite D call. Germline-derived CDR1 and CDR2 are SGHDN and FVKESK. The CDR3 contains 16 residues. Deletions cut 4 bases from V and 7 bases from J, with 22 bases between. The CDR3 nucleotides read TGTGCCAGCAGCCTCCCGGAGCGACTTGCCCCTGGTGGCTACACCTTC. Protein: CASSLPERLAPGGYTF.

The chain links TRBV9 to TRBJ1-2; D not resolved. Germline CDR1 is SGDLS and CDR2 is YYNGEE. Trimming cost V 3 bases and J 0 bases, with 6 bases left between them. The length of the CDR3 is 13 residues. The CDR3 sequence is CASSADSNYGYTF. The DNA for the CDR3 is TGTGCCAGCAGCGCCGATTCTAACTATGGCTACACCTTC.

The gene calls are TRBV7-9 and TRBJ2-1; 7 bases are shared with TRBD1. Per the germline V gene, CDR1 is SEHNR and CDR2 is FQNEAQ (reference sequence). The CDR3 is 17 residues long. The J segment lost 0 bases and the V segment lost 3 bases, leaving 8 bases of the junction unmatched. Written as DNA, the CDR3 is TGTGCCAGCAGCTTTCGACAGGGCCCCATCTCCTACAATGAGCAGTTCTTC. Translating it yields CASSFRQGPISYNEQFF.

The rearrangement links TRBV19 to TRBJ2-7; D perhaps matches TRBD1 (5 bases). Looked up from germline, CDR1 is LNHDA and CDR2 is SQIVND (reference sequence). The length of the CDR3 is 17 residues. Trimming cost V 3 bases and J 0 bases, with 18 bases left between them. CDR3 residues: CASSMVLTETFSYEQYF. The CDR3 DNA reads TGTGCCAGTAGTATGGTATTGACAGAAACCTTCTCCTACGAGCAGTACTTC.

The V and J genes are TRBV28 and TRBJ1-1; no firm D call. CDR3 length equals 16 residues. Germline values: CDR1 MDHEN, CDR2 SYDVKM. Trimming shortened V by 3 bases and J by 2 bases, and 16 bases separated the two germline ends. The CDR3: CASSFLGTDLNTEAFF. CDR3 DNA sequence: TGTGCCAGCAGTTTTTTAGGAACAGACTTAAACACTGAAGCTTTCTTT.

This clone has just a few counts. V and J are TRBV7-6 and TRBJ1-4, with unresolved D. The V gene lost 1 base and the J gene lost 0 bases, with 6 bases spanning the gap. The germline CDR1 and CDR2 sequences are SGHVS and FNYEAQ. This CDR3 is built from 15 residues. CDR3 region: CASSLDRTTNEKLFF. DNA of the CDR3: TGTGCCAGCAGCTTAGACCGAACAACTAATGAAAAACTGTTTTTT.

V gene TRBV19 combines with J gene TRBJ2-7, with 8 positions matching TRBD1. Trimming cost V 6 bases and J 3 bases; bases outside gene matches: 4. From germline, CDR1 is LNHDA and CDR2 SQIVND (reference sequence). The CDR3 covers 13 residues. CDR3 sequence: CASRRTGSYEQYF. In nucleotides, the CDR3 is TGTGCCAGTAGAAGGACAGGGAGCTACGAGCAGTACTTC.

The chain links TRBV11-2 to TRBJ1-2; D might be TRBD1 (5 bases). The CDR3 extends over 16 amino acids. The ends were cut back, 0 bases at V and 7 bases at J, with 18 bases in the middle. CDR1 SGHAT and CDR2 FQNNGV come from the germline V gene. For the CDR3, the DNA is TGTGCCAGCAGCTTAGATGGCGGACACCCCTCGGGTGGCTACACCTTC. This encodes CASSLDGGHPSGGYTF.